Listed below are T cell receptor beta chains from one sample, sequenced in a study of blood T cell repertoires in COVID-19. TCRdb keeps only in-frame clones here, not all; method: immunoSEQ multiplex PCR. The sample consists of tens of thousands of clones, approximately 85% of them appearing once. The sample taken for sequencing was peripheral blood. The source of these receptors is a human donor in a cohort sampled during active COVID-19. CDR3s include the opening cysteine and the closing phenylalanine or tryptophan. A D gene is named only where the DNA matches it firmly. A clone size is listed for some rows: how often the clone was seen (once, few, many), or a class if it is expanded.

D gene,clone size,V gene,J gene,CDR3 protein,CDR3 DNA
TRBD1,-,TRBV10-3,TRBJ1-2,CAISDWTGSYGYTF,TGTGCCATCAGTGATTGGACAGGGAGCTATGGCTACACCTTC
-,once,TRBV9,TRBJ2-7,CASSVADGAYEQYF,TGTGCCAGCAGCGTAGCTGACGGAGCCTACGAGCAGTACTTC
TRBD1,-,TRBV2,TRBJ2-7,CASSGQGGPYEQYF,TGTGCCAGCAGCGGACAGGGGGGTCCCTACGAGCAGTACTTC
-,-,TRBV28,TRBJ1-3,CASSPHSSGNTIYF,TGTGCCAGCAGTCCACACAGCTCTGGAAACACCATATATTTT
-,-,TRBV7-9,TRBJ1-5,CASSSSGNQPQHF,TGTGCCAGCAGCTCGTCGGGGAATCAGCCCCAGCATTTT
-,-,TRBV7-9,TRBJ1-2,CASRNRAETLF,TGTGCCAGCAGGAACAGGGCCGAAACCCTCTTC
-,-,TRBV11-3,TRBJ2-2,CASSLRRRGELFF,TGTGCCAGCAGCTTACGACGGAGGGGGGAGCTGTTTTTT
TRBD1,-,TRBV28,TRBJ2-1,CASSLYPRWDRASYNEQFF,TGTGCCAGCAGTTTATATCCCCGGTGGGACAGGGCCTCCTACAATGAGCAGTTCTTC
TRBD1,-,TRBV24-1,TRBJ2-7,CAVPMRTGGFYEQYF,TGTGCCGTTCCCATGAGGACAGGGGGATTCTACGAGCAGTACTTC
TRBD2,-,TRBV7-2,TRBJ2-3,CASSLGGAGGKDTQYF,TGTGCCAGCAGCCTCGGAGGGGCCGGGGGGAAAGATACGCAGTATTTT